The 18 T cell receptor beta chains in this list originate from one sample, sequenced in a study of metastatic and nonmetastatic thyroid tumors. All patients were untreated before thyroid surgery. TCRdb redid the clone calls on the PCR reads using MiXCR. The profile shows fewer than 35,000 clones, approximately 15% of them singletons. Sequenced material: blood. The source is a male donor with papillary thyroid cancer or a benign thyroid nodule (not recorded which). Some clones in this sample may be carry-over from other donors' samples.

The chain combines TRBV27 with TRBJ2-1; TRBD2 agrees at 12 bases. Trimming cost V 5 bases and J 7 bases; bases outside gene matches: 9. Germline values: CDR1 MNHEY, CDR2 SMNVEV (reference sequence). The CDR3 totals 16 residues. CDR3 sequence: CASSHRLAGAVNEQFF. CDR3 coding DNA: TGTGCCAGCAGTCACCGACTAGCGGGAGCCGTAAATGAGCAGTTCTTC.

This clone was seen repeatedly, ten times or more. V and J are TRBV12-3 or TRBV12-4 and TRBJ1-5; 7 bases line up with TRBD1. Losses at the gene ends were 1 base for V and 6 bases for J; bases not matched to a gene: 6. This CDR3 spans 15 amino acids. CDR3 residues: CASSLGQGVGQPQHF. CDR3 DNA: TGTGCCAGCAGTTTAGGTCAGGGGGTTGGTCAGCCCCAGCATTTT.

This clone was counted only a few times. V usage is TRBV6-5 and J usage is TRBJ1-1; D not resolved. Germline-derived CDR1 and CDR2 are MNHEY and SVGAGI. The V end was cut by 5 bases, the J end by 0 bases, with 22 bases between. This CDR3 comprises 18 residues. CDR3 region: CASSTSGDITVMNTEAFF. The CDR3 nucleotides read TGTGCCAGCAGTACGTCCGGTGACATTACCGTAATGAACACTGAAGCTTTCTTT.

This clone came up many times. The chain links TRBV7-2 to TRBJ2-1; 11 bases match TRBD2. The junction had 7 bases not matched to a gene; V was cut back by 3 bases and J by 6 bases. Germline V CDR1 and CDR2: SGHTA, FQGNSA. The CDR3 extends over 16 amino acids. The CDR3 DNA follows: TGTGCCAGCAGCTTTGGGGGTAGCGGGAGGGTCAATGAGCAGTTCTTC. The encoded protein is CASSFGGSGRVNEQFF.

V usage is TRBV20-1 and J usage is TRBJ2-1, with 10 bases lining up with TRBD2. After removal of 5 bases from V and 3 bases from J, the junction contained 1 base not matched to a gene. The CDR3 runs 13 residues. CDR1 DFQATT and CDR2 SNEGSKA come from the germline V gene (reference sequence). As DNA, the CDR3 is TGCAGTGCTCTAGCGGGGGACTACAATGAGCAGTTCTTC. Protein sequence: CSALAGDYNEQFF.

At least ten counts were recorded for this clone. The chain carries TRBV28 and TRBJ2-3, with unresolved D. V lost 8 bases and J lost 0, with 12 bases in between. Germline V gene data show CDR1 as MDHEN and CDR2 as SYDVKM. The CDR3 has 14 residues. CDR3 region: CASREQSSTDTQYF. CDR3 in DNA: TGTGCCAGCCGAGAACAATCTAGCACAGATACGCAGTATTTT.

In its sample, this clone was seen once. A read error may account for a junction end that differs from germline. This rearrangement joins TRBV20-1 to TRBJ2-6; D assignment may be TRBD1 or TRBD2 (5 bases each). The CDR3 loop spans 15 amino acids. In germline, CDR1 is DFQATT, CDR2 SNEGSKA (reference sequence). The CDR3 loop reads CSARPLGVGSNVLSF. CDR3 DNA: TGCAGTGCTAGACCCTTGGGGGTCGGGTCCAACGTCCTGTCTTTC.

The V and J genes are TRBV3-1 and TRBJ1-6, with 7 bases that match TRBD1. Losses at the gene ends were 5 bases for V and 9 bases for J; bases not matched to a gene: 10. Germline lookup yields CDR1 LGHDT and CDR2 YNNKEL (reference sequence). The CDR3 has 15 amino acids. In DNA, the CDR3 is TGTGCCAGCAGCTCGCAGGGGGAGAAACGTTCACCCCTCCACTTT. It yields the protein CASSSQGEKRSPLHF.

This clone was seen ten or more times. The V and J genes are TRBV5-1 and TRBJ1-3; D is ambiguous. Germline V gene lookup returns CDR1 SGHRS and CDR2 YFSETQ. This CDR3 region has 13 residues. V was pared by 4 bases and J by 5 bases, with 10 bases between. This CDR3 is CASSATVRNTIYF. CDR3 in DNA: TGCGCCAGCAGCGCGACCGTTCGAAACACCATATATTTT. The variable domain in full, with the rest retrieved from reference TRBV5-1 and TRBJ1-3, is KAGVTQTPRYLIKTRGQQVTLSCSPISGHRSVSWYQQTPGQGLQFLFEYFSETQRNKGNFPGRFSGRQFSNSRSEMNVSTLELGDSALYLCASSATVRNTIYFGEGSWLTVV.

This clone was observed at least ten times. V usage is TRBV6-1 and J usage is TRBJ2-7; 7 bases align to TRBD1. The V segment lost 6 bases and the J segment 5 bases; nucleotides outside the gene matches: 10. From germline, CDR1 is MNHNS and CDR2 SASEGT. The CDR3 sequence is 14 residues long. CDR3 nucleotide sequence: TGTGCCAGCAGACTTACGACAGGGTTTAACGAGCAGTACTTC. Translating gives CASRLTTGFNEQYF.

This clone was counted many times. V gene TRBV5-1 combines with J gene TRBJ1-6; the D is unclear. Germline CDR1 SGHRS, CDR2 YFSETQ. The CDR3 runs to 15 residues. With 2 bases removed from V and 0 bases from J, the gap between germline ends came to 6 bases. CDR3 sequence: CASSFGSSYNSPLHF. The DNA of the CDR3 is TGCGCCAGCAGCTTCGGCAGCTCCTATAATTCACCCCTCCACTTT.

Of note for this clone: The conserved phenylalanine or tryptophan normally closing the CDR3 is absent here, so this likely arose from a read error. In the same sample, other DNA sequences code for this CDR3. This rearrangement joins TRBV5-1 to TRBJ1-5; D might be TRBD1 (6 bases). The germline gives CDR1 SGHRS, CDR2 YFSETQ. This CDR3 has 13 residues. The ends were cut back, 5 bases at V and 9 bases at J, with 15 bases in the middle. The CDR3 is CASRETGQGPQHL. CDR3 sequence (DNA): TGCGCCAGCAGAGAGACAGGTCAAGGGCCCCAGCATCTT.

The CDR3 coding sequence is TGTGCCAGCAGTAGCGGGAACACCGGGGAGCTGTTTTTT. Encoded protein: CASSSGNTGELFF. The rearrangement links TRBV6-4 to TRBJ2-2; perhaps TRBD2 as D (5 bases). Trimming stripped 5 bases from V and 1 base from J, with 5 bases between. The CDR3 spans 13 residues. CDR1 MRHNA and CDR2 SNTAGT come from the germline V gene.

This clone occurred many times. Within the sample, other DNA sequences also encode this same CDR3. The CDR3 sequence: CASSLAGVGLAFYEQYF. The CDR3 region has the DNA TGCGCCAGCAGCTTGGCCGGGGTCGGGCTAGCTTTCTACGAGCAGTACTTC. This sequence joins TRBV5-1 and TRBJ2-7, with D possibly matching TRBD2 (5 bases). Trimming removed 0 bases at V and 3 bases at J, with 19 bases between. Germline CDR1 and CDR2: SGHRS and YFSETQ. The CDR3 contains 17 residues.

About this clone: A clone one base away is much larger, so this may be a read error. Distinct nucleotide sequences in the sample also encode this CDR3. This chain links TRBV20-1 with TRBJ2-4; 8 nucleotides match TRBD2. V lost 2 bases, J lost 6 bases, and 18 bases stayed unmatched. Looked up from germline, CDR1 is DFQATT and CDR2 is SNEGSKA (reference sequence). This CDR3 spans 18 amino acids. The CDR3: CSARSGTSGSRGRNIQYF. CDR3 bases: TGCAGTGCTAGATCGGGAACTAGCGGTAGTAGAGGAAGAAACATTCAGTACTTC.

This clone was picked up many times. The rearrangement joins TRBV5-1 to TRBJ2-7, with D possibly matching TRBD1 (6 bases). Germline V gives CDR1 SGHRS, CDR2 YFSETQ. Deletions cut 1 base from V and 2 bases from J, with 13 bases between. This CDR3 is 15 amino acids long. Here the CDR3 reads CASSLTGLSTYEQYF. DNA for the CDR3: TGCGCCAGCAGCTTGACAGGGTTGTCCACCTACGAGCAGTACTTC.

This clone occurred many times. This chain uses TRBV20-1 with TRBJ2-7, with 7 bases aligning to TRBD2. With 3 bases clipped from V and 2 bases from J, the junction kept 10 bases outside the gene matches. This CDR3 contains 15 residues. CDR1 DFQATT and CDR2 SNEGSKA come from the germline V gene (reference sequence). This chain's CDR3 is CSASTITAGAYEQYF. CDR3 DNA sequence: TGCAGTGCTAGCACGATCACTGCGGGGGCCTACGAGCAGTACTTC.

This clone was recorded many times. A much larger clone differs from this one at a single base, so this may be a read error. V and J are TRBV19 and TRBJ1-5, with 7 positions matching TRBD1. Germline V gene sequence: CDR1 LNHDA, CDR2 SQIVND (reference sequence). This CDR3 has 15 amino acids. In DNA, the CDR3 is TGTGCCAGTAGTCCCGAAGGCAGGGGGAATCAACCCCAGCATTTT. It encodes CASSPEGRGNQPQHF.